Listed here are 17 T cell receptor beta chains from one sample, sequenced in a study of cytomegalovirus exposure and HLA in healthy donors. Vbeta (60) and Jbeta (13) primers were used in the PCR. Produced via immunoSEQ multiplex PCR; TCRdb's table is partial and in-frame only. The repertoire holds 250,000 to 350,000 clones, with around 86% as singletons. The sequencing sample was made of PBMCs. The receptor source for this set is a man aged 40-49 years in good health and CMV-seropositive.

The chain is built from TRBV5-1 and TRBJ2-7; D gene uncertain. Germline V gene lookup returns CDR1 SGHRS and CDR2 YFSETQ. CDR3 length: 14 residues. V was trimmed by 2 bases and J by 3 bases, leaving 12 bases between them. CDR3 in DNA: TGCGCCAGCAGCTTTCCCGACTCGCTCTACGAGCAGTACTTC. This gives the protein CASSFPDSLYEQYF.

The chain couples TRBV7-9 to TRBJ1-4; TRBD1 is a possible D gene (5 bases). This CDR3 spans 14 amino acids. Germline CDR1 SEHNR, CDR2 FQNEAQ (reference sequence). Trimming pared 1 base from V and 6 bases from J, leaving 9 bases between. CDR3 residues: CASSLGGTDEKLFF. The DNA of the CDR3 is TGTGCCAGCAGCTTAGGGGGCACGGATGAAAAACTGTTTTTT. The full variable domain, its missing parts supplied by reference TRBV7-9 and TRBJ1-4, is DTGVSQNPRHKITKRGQNVTFRCDPISEHNRLYWYRQTLGQGPEFLTYFQNEAQLEKSRLLSDRFSAERPKGSFSTLEIQRTEQGDSAMYLCASSLGGTDEKLFFGSGTQLSVL.

This clone has a single count. The chain links TRBV4-3 to TRBJ2-7, with 7 bases fitting TRBD1. Trimming removed 4 bases from V and 6 bases from J; junction bases left unmatched: 6. Per germline, CDR1 LGHNA and CDR2 YSLEER. The CDR3 extends over 13 amino acids. Written as DNA, the CDR3 is TGCGCCAGCAGCCCGGGACAGAGCTCCGAGCAGTACTTC. Its translation is CASSPGQSSEQYF.

V is TRBV7-6 and J is TRBJ1-2; tentative D call: TRBD1 (5 bases). Germline V gene lookup returns CDR1 SGHVS and CDR2 FNYEAQ. This CDR3 spans 15 amino acids. V lost 6 bases to trimming and J lost 8 bases, with 22 bases between them. CDR3 sequence: CASRPGGGTLRGYTF. CDR3 nucleotide sequence: TGTGCCAGCAGGCCTGGGGGGGGGACCTTGAGGGGCTACACCTTC. Based on the CDR3 plus reference TRBV7-6 and TRBJ1-2, the full variable domain is GAGVSQSPRYKVTKRGQDVALRCDPISGHVSLYWYRQALGQGPEFLTYFNYEAQQDKSGLPNDRFSAERPEGSISTLTIQRTEQRDSAMYRCASRPGGGTLRGYTFGSGTRLTVV.

This chain connects TRBV27 to TRBJ2-7, with 10 bases identical to TRBD2. CDR3 size: 16 residues. Germline CDR1 and CDR2: MNHEY and SMNVEV (reference sequence). V gave up 8 bases and J gave up 1 base; unmatched junction bases: 11. The CDR3 DNA sequence: TGTGCCAGCGTGAGAAGCGGGAGGGGGAGATCCTACGAGCAGTACTTC. As protein: CASVRSGRGRSYEQYF.

The chain joins TRBV5-1 to TRBJ2-2; a weak D match, TRBD1 (6 bases). The CDR3 spans 16 residues. Per the germline V gene, CDR1 is SGHRS and CDR2 is YFSETQ. Trimming cost V 5 bases and J 2 bases, with 16 bases left between them. The CDR3 spells CASSSPLQGNTGELFF. The CDR3 DNA sequence: TGCGCCAGCAGTTCCCCGTTACAGGGAAACACCGGGGAGCTGTTTTTT.

The rearrangement uses TRBV6-5 and TRBJ1-3; D gene ambiguous. Germline-derived CDR1 and CDR2 are MNHEY and SVGAGI. CDR3 size: 16 residues. Trimming stripped 0 bases from V and 0 bases from J, with 9 bases between. The DNA of the CDR3 is TGTGCCAGCAGTTACTCGAGGCAGCTCTCTGGAAACACCATATATTTT. Residues: CASSYSRQLSGNTIYF.

Worth noting for this clone: Compared with germline, one end of the junction differs, possibly owing to a read error. This chain links TRBV28 with TRBJ2-7, with 10 bases that match TRBD1. This CDR3 has 15 amino acids. Looked up from germline, CDR1 is MDHEN and CDR2 is SYDVKM. The CDR3: CASTLLGTGAHEQYF. CDR3 coding DNA: TGTGCCAGCACTTTATTAGGGACAGGGGCCCACGAGCAGTACTTC.

The genes are TRBV25-1 and TRBJ1-1; D call uncertain. The CDR3 is made up of 13 amino acids. Germline CDR1 reads MGHDK; CDR2 reads SYGVNS. V lost 9 bases, J lost 4 bases, and 15 bases lay in between. In nucleotides, the CDR3 is TGTGCCAGTGAGGGAGGTTCAGGCACTGAAGCTTTCTTT. This encodes CASEGGSGTEAFF.

This clone was observed a few times. This chain uses TRBV27 with TRBJ1-5, with D perhaps matching TRBD1 (5 bases). Germline CDR1 and CDR2: MNHEY and SMNVEV (reference sequence). The CDR3 has 13 amino acids. Trimming stripped 3 bases from V and 7 bases from J, with 10 bases between. CDR3 sequence reads: CASSFSGGQPQHF. The CDR3 coding sequence is TGTGCCAGCAGTTTTTCGGGGGGGCAGCCCCAGCATTTT.

This clone came up once. The V call is TRBV28, the J call TRBJ2-7; 13 bases line up with TRBD2. The V gene end was trimmed by 3 bases and the J gene end by 4 bases; junction bases not matched to a gene: 6. The CDR3 spans 16 residues. CDR1 and CDR2 from the germline V gene are MDHEN and SYDVKM. CDR3 DNA sequence: TGTGCCAGCAGTTTCACCGGGACTAGCGGGATATACGAGCAGTACTTC. Its translation: CASSFTGTSGIYEQYF. The complete variable domain, with remaining parts taken from reference TRBV28 and TRBJ2-7, reads DVKVTQSSRYLVKRTGEKVFLECVQDMDHENMFWYRQDPGLGLRLIYFSYDVKMKEKGDIPEGYSVSREKKERFSLILESASTNQTSMYLCASSFTGTSGIYEQYFGPGTRLTVT.

This clone was recorded only once. V and J are TRBV28 and TRBJ2-7; TRBD2 matches 14 bases. There are 16 residues in the CDR3. Germline trimming cut 5 bases from V and 4 bases from J; bases unmatched to any gene: 7. Germline CDR1 reads MDHEN; CDR2 reads SYDVKM. The CDR3 loop is CASSLGLAGGIYEQYF. In DNA, the CDR3 is TGTGCCAGCAGTCTAGGACTAGCGGGAGGCATTTACGAGCAGTACTTC.

This clone was seen just once. The chain has TRBV5-1 and TRBJ1-1; D is perhaps TRBD1 (6 bases). V was clipped by 5 bases and J by 5 bases, with 10 bases between them. The CDR3 is made up of 12 amino acids. Per the germline V gene, CDR1 is SGHRS and CDR2 is YFSETQ. CDR3 in amino acids: CASSPGETEAFF. The CDR3 DNA reads as TGCGCCAGCAGTCCAGGGGAGACTGAAGCTTTCTTT.

The chain combines TRBV27 with TRBJ2-1, with 7 bases that match TRBD1. Germline lookup yields CDR1 MNHEY and CDR2 SMNVEV (reference sequence). The CDR3 contains 17 residues. V shed 5 bases, J shed 7 bases, and the junction held 17 bases outside the gene matches. In nucleotides, the CDR3 is TGTGCCAGCAGTCTCAAGGGGCAGGGGGTGTTTAATAATGAGCAGTTCTTC. Protein product: CASSLKGQGVFNNEQFF.

This clone showed up just once. V gene TRBV9 combines with J gene TRBJ2-3; perhaps TRBD2 as D (5 bases). The V gene lost 0 bases and the J gene lost 6 bases, with 20 bases spanning the gap. The germline CDR1 and CDR2 sequences are SGDLS and YYNGEE. The CDR3 loop spans 17 amino acids. The CDR3 loop is CASSVARGSPTGDTQYF. CDR3 DNA: TGTGCCAGCAGCGTAGCCCGAGGGTCACCCACGGGGGATACGCAGTATTTT. Using reference TRBV9 and TRBJ2-3 for the parts outside the CDR3, the full variable domain is DSGVTQTPKHLITATGQRVTLRCSPRSGDLSVYWYQQSLDQGLQFLIQYYNGEERAKGNILERFSAQQFPDLHSELNLSSLELGDSALYFCASSVARGSPTGDTQYFGPGTRLTVL.

The chain is built from TRBV28 and TRBJ1-3, with D tentatively TRBD1 (5 bases). Germline loops: CDR1 MDHEN, CDR2 SYDVKM. The V end lost 2 bases, the J end lost 2 bases, and 10 bases lay between the germline ends. The CDR3 runs to 15 residues. Here the CDR3 DNA reads TGTGCCAGCAGTTTACAGACAGCCGCTGGAAACACCATATATTTT. Translated, it gives CASSLQTAAGNTIYF.

This clone has only a few counts. The gene calls are TRBV6-6 and TRBJ1-1; TRBD1 matches 10 bases. This CDR3 contains 15 residues. The germline CDR1 and CDR2 sequences are MNHNY and SVGAGI (reference sequence). V was clipped by 4 bases and J by 1 base; unmatched bases: 3. The CDR3 nucleotides are TGTGCCAGCAGTTGGGGACAGGGGTGGAACACTGAAGCTTTCTTT. It is translated as CASSWGQGWNTEAFF.